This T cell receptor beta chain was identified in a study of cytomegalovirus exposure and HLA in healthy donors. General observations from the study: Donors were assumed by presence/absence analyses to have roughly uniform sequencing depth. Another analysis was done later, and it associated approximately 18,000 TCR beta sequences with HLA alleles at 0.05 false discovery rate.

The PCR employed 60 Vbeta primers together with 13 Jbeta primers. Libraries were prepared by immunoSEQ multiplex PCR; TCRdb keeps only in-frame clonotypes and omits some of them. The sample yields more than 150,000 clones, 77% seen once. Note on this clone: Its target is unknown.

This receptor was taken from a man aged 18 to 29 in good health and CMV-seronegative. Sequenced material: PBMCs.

CDR3 bases: TGTGCCAGTCGACAGGCCGCGGGTGGAAACATTCAGTACTTC. It yields the protein CASRQAAGGNIQYF. The J gene is TRBJ2-4, the V gene TRBV19; the D gene is possibly TRBD1 (6 bases). V lost 8 bases, J lost 6 bases, and 17 bases lay in between. The CDR3 length is 14 residues. Germline V lookup: CDR1 LNHDA, CDR2 SQIVND (reference sequence).